Detailed here is one TCR beta chain. Its antigen remains unknown. The PCR used 60 Vbeta and 13 Jbeta primers. TCRdb keeps only in-frame clones here, not all; method: immunoSEQ multiplex PCR. The table has some 170,000 clones, nearly 80% seen once. Deletions cut 3 bases from V and 0 bases from J, with 9 bases between. Germline CDR1 and CDR2: SGHNT and YENEEA. The CDR3 spans 15 residues. This entry comes from a study of cytomegalovirus exposure and HLA in healthy donors. Study outcomes and limitations: Clonal expansion was found to be greater in HLA-associated TCR beta chains than in equally common others in a later analysis.

What was sequenced was PBMCs. V and J are TRBV11-3 and TRBJ1-3; the D is unclear. This TCR was sampled from a man between 40 and 49 years old in good health and CMV-seropositive. The CDR3 loop is CASSLRALSGNTIYF. The CDR3 DNA reads TGTGCCAGCAGCTTGAGGGCCCTCTCTGGAAACACCATATATTTT.